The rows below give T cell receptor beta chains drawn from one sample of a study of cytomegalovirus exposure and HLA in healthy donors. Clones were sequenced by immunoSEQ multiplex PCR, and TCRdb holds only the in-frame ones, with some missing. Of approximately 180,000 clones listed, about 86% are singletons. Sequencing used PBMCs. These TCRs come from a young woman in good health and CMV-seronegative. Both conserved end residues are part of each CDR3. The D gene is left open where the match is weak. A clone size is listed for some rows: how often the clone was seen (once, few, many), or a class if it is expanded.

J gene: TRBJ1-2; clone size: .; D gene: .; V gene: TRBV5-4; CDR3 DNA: TGTGCCAGCAGCTTGGCCGGGACACCCAACTATGGCTACACCTTC; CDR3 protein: CASSLAGTPNYGYTF
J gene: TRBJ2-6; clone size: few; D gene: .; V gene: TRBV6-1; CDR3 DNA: TGTGCCAGCGGCGGGGCTTGGGCCAACGGCCTGACTTTC; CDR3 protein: CASGGAWANGLTF
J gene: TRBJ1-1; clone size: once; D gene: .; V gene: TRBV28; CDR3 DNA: TGTGCCAGCAGTTCCCCCGTTGGGGGGGGGAACACTGAAGCTTTCTTT; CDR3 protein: CASSSPVGGGNTEAFF
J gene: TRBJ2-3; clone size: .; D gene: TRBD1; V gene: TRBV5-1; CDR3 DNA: TGCGCCAGCAGCACCGGGACAGTATCAGATACGCAGTATTTT; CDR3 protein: CASSTGTVSDTQYF
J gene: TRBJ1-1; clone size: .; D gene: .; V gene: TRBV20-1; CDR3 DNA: TGCAGTGCACAGAAGAACACTGAAGCTTTCTTT; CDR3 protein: CSAQKNTEAFF
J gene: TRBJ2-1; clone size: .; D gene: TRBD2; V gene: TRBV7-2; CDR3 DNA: TGTGCCAGCAGCCTCGGGACTAGCGGGTACAATGAGCAGTTCTTC; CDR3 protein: CASSLGTSGYNEQFF
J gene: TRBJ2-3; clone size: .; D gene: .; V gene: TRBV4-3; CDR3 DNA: TGCGCCAGCAGCCAAGACAGGCCCACAGATACGCAGTATTTT; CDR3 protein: CASSQDRPTDTQYF
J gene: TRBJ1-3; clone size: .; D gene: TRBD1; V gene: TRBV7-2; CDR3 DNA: TGTGCCAGCAGCTTAGGACAGGGGGGAAACACCATATATTTT; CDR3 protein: CASSLGQGGNTIYF
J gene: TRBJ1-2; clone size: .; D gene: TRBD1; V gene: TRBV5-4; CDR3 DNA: TGTGCCAGCAGCTCAAACTACAGGGGGCGGAGGAGTGGCTACACCTTC; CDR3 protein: CASSSNYRGRRSGYTF
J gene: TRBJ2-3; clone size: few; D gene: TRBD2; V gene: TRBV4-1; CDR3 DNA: TGCGCCAGCAGCCCCCAGAAAATGACTAGCGAGACAGATACGCAGTATTTT; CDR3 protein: CASSPQKMTSETDTQYF
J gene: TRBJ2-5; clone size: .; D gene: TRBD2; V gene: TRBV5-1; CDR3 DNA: TGCGCCAGCAGCTTTAGCGGGAGGGCTTTCCAAGAGACCCAGTACTTC; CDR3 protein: CASSFSGRAFQETQYF
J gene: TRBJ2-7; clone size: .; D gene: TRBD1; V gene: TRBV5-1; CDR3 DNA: TGCGCCAGCAGCCTCCAGGGGGTCCAGGGGGAGCAGTACTTC; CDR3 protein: CASSLQGVQGEQYF
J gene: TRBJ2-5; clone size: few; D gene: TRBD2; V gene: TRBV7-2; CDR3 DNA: TGTGCCAGCAGCTTAGGTCCCGCGCGGGAGAGGGAGACCCAGTACTTC; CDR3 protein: CASSLGPARERETQYF
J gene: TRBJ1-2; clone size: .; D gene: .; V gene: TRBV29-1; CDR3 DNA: TGCAGCGTTGAGAGCCCTGATTCGTTGGGCTACACCTTC; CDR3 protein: CSVESPDSLGYTF
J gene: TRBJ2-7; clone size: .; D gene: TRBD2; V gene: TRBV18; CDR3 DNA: TGTGCCAGCTCACTAACTCCCGGGACTAGTGACGAGCAGTACTTC; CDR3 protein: CASSLTPGTSDEQYF
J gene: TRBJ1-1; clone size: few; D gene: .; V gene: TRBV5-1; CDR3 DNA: TGCGCCAGCAGCCTCCTAGACGACTCCACTGAAGCTTTCTTT; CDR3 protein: CASSLLDDSTEAFF
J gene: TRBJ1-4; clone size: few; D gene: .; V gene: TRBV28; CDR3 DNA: TGTGCCAGCAGTTCGCTCAGGACAGAGTTATTAAATGAAAAACTGTTTTTT; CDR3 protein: CASSSLRTELLNEKLFF
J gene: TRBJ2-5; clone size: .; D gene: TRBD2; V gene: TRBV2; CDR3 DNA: TGTGCCAGCAGGATGGGACTAGCGGGAGGGCCTTGGGAGACCCAGTACTTC; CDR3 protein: CASRMGLAGGPWETQYF
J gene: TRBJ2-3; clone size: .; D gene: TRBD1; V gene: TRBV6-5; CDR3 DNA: TGTGCCAGCAGGCGAGGGACAGGGATCACAGATACGCAGTATTTT; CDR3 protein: CASRRGTGITDTQYF
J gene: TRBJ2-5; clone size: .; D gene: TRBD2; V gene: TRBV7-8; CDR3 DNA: TGTGCCAGCACTAGGACTAGCCAAGAGACCCAGTACTTC; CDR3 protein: CASTRTSQETQYF
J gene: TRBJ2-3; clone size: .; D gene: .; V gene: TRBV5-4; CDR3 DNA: TGTGCCAGCAGTAGCGCGACTAGCACAGATACGCAGTATTTT; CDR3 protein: CASSSATSTDTQYF
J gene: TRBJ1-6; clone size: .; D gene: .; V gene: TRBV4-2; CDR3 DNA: TGTGCCAGCAGCCAAAAGAACAGGGATTCACCCCTCCACTTT; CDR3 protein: CASSQKNRDSPLHF
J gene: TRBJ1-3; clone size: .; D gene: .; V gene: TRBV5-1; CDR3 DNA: TGCGCCAGCGAGGAGGGGTTCGGAAACACCATATATTTT; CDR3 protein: CASEEGFGNTIYF
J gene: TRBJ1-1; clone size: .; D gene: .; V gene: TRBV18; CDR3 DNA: TGTGCCAGCTCACCTCGCCCCGGTTTGACTGAAGCTTTCTTT; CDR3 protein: CASSPRPGLTEAFF
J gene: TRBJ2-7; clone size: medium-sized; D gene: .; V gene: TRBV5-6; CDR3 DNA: TGTGCCAGCAGCTTGGGAGGCTGGTCCTACGAGCAGTACTTC; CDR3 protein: CASSLGGWSYEQYF
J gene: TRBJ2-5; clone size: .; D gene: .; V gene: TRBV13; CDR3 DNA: TGTGCCAGCAGCTTAGGCCGGGAGACCCAGTACTTC; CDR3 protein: CASSLGRETQYF
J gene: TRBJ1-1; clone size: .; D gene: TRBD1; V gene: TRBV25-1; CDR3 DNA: TGTGCCAGCAGTGACCCCGGGACAGGGGTGTCGAACACTGAAGCTTTCTTT; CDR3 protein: CASSDPGTGVSNTEAFF
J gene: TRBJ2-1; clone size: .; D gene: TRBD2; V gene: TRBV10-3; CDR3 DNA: TGTGCCATCAGCCCTAGCGGTACTCGCAATGAGCAGTTCTTC; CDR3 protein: CAISPSGTRNEQFF
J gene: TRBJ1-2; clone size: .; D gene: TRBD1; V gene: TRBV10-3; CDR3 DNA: TGTGCCATCAGAGCCACCGGGACAGATTATGGCTACACCTTC; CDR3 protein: CAIRATGTDYGYTF
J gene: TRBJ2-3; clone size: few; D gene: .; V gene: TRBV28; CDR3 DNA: TGTGCCAGCAGCTTAAATCCTAGCCCCTCAGATACGCAGTATTTT; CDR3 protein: CASSLNPSPSDTQYF
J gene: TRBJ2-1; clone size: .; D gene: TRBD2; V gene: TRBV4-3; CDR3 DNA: TGCGCCAGCAGCCAAGAGGGACTAGCGGCTAATGAGCAGTTCTTC; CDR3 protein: CASSQEGLAANEQFF
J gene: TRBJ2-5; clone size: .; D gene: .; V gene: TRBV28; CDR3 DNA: TGTGCCAGCAGACCGACAGCAGAAGAGACCCAGTACTTC; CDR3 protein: CASRPTAEETQYF
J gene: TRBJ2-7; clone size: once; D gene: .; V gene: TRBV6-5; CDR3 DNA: TGTGCCAGCAGTTACTCGTGGCTACAGCCCTACGAGCAGTACTTC; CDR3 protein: CASSYSWLQPYEQYF
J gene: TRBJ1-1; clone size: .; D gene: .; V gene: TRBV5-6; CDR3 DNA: TGTGCCAGCAGCTCGCCAGGGATGAACACTGAAGCTTTCTTT; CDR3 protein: CASSSPGMNTEAFF
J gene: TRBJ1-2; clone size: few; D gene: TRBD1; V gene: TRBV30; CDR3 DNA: TGTGCCTGGAGTGGATGGGACAGAGCCGCCTATGGCTACACCTTC; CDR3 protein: CAWSGWDRAAYGYTF
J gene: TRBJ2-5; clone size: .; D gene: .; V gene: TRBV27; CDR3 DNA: TGTGCCAGCACCCCCTCAGGACAGCAAGAGACCCAGTACTTC; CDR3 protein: CASTPSGQQETQYF
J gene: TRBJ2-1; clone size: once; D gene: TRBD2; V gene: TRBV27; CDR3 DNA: TGTGCCAGCAGGACCCTAGCGGGAGGGGTCTCCTACAATGAGCAGTTCTTC; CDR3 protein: CASRTLAGGVSYNEQFF
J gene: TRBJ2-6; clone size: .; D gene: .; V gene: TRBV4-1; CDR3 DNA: TGCGCCAGCAGCCAACTTGGTCACAGGAACTCTGGGGCCAACGTCCTGACTTTC; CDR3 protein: CASSQLGHRNSGANVLTF
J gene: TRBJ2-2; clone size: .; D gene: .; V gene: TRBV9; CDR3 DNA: TGTGCCAGCAGCCTATACAACACCGGGGAGCTGTTTTTT; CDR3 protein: CASSLYNTGELFF